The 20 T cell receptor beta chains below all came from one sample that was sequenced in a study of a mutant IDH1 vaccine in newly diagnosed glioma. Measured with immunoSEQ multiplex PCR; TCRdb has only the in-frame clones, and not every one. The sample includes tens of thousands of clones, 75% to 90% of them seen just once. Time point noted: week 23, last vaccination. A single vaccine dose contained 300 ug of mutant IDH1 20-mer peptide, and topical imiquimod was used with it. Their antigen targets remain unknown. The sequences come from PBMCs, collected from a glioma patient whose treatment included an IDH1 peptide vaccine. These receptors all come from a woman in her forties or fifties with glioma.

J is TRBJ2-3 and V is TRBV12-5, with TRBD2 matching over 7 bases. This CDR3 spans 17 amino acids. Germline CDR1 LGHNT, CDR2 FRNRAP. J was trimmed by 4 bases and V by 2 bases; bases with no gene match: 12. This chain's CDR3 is CASGLRPFAGESDTQYF. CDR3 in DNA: TGTGCTAGTGGTTTGCGTCCTTTTGCGGGAGAATCAGATACGCAGTATTTT.

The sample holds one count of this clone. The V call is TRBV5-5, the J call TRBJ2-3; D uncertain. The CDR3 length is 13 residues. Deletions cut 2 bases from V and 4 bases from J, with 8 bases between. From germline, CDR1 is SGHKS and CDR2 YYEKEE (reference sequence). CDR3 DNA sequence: TGTGCCAGCAGCTTAAGCCCGGCAGATACGCAGTATTTT. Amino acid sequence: CASSLSPADTQYF.

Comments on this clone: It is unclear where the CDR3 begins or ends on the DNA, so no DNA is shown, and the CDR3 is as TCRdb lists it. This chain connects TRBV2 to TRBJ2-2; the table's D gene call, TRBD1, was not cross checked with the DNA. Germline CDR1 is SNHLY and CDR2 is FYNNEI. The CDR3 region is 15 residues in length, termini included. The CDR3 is CASSSSTGVIGELFF.

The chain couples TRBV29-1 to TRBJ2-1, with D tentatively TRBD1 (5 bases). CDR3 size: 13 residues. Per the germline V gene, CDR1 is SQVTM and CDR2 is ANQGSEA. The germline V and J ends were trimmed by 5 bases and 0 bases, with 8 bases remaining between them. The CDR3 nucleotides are TGCAGCGTTAAGGGGTCCTCCTACAATGAGCAGTTCTTC. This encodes CSVKGSSYNEQFF.

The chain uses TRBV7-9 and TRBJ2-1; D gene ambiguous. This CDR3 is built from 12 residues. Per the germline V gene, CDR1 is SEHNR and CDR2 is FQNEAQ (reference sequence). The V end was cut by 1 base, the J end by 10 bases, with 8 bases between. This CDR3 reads CASSLGPREQFF. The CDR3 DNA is TGTGCCAGCAGCTTAGGCCCTCGGGAGCAGTTCTTC.

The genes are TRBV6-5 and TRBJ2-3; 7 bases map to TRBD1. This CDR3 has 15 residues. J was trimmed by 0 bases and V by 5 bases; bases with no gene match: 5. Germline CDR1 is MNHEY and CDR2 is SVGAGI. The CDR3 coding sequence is TGTGCCAGCAGTACGGGACAGCCTAGCACAGATACGCAGTATTTT. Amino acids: CASSTGQPSTDTQYF.

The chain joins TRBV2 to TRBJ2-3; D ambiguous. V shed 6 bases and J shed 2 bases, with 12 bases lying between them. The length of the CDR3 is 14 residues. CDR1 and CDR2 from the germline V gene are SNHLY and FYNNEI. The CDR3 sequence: CASRRSRNTDTQYF. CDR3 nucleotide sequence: TGTGCCAGCAGGAGGAGCAGGAACACAGATACGCAGTATTTT.

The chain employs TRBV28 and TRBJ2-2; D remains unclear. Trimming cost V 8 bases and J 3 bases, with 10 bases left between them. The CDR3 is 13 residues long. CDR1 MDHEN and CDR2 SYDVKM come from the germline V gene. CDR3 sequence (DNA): TGTGCCAGCTCACCCAGAGACACCGGGGAGCTGTTTTTT. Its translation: CASSPRDTGELFF.

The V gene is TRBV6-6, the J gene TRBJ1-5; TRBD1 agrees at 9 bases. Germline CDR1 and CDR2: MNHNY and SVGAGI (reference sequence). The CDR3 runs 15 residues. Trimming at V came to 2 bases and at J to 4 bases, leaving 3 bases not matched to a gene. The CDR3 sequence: CASSYGTGMNQPQHF. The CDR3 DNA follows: TGTGCCAGCAGTTACGGGACAGGGATGAATCAGCCCCAGCATTTT.

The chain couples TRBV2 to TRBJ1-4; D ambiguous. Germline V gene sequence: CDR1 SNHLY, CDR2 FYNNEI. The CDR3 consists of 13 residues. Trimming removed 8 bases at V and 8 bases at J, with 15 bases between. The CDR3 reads CASRREVSEKLFF. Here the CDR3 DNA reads TGTGCCAGCCGGCGAGAAGTGAGCGAAAAACTGTTTTTT.

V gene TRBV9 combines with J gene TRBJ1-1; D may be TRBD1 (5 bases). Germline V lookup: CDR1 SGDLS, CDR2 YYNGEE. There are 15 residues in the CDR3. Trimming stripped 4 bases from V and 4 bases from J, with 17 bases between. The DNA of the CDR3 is TGTGCCAGCAGCTTCTCCGGGACCTCCTTCACTGAAGCTTTCTTT. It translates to CASSFSGTSFTEAFF.

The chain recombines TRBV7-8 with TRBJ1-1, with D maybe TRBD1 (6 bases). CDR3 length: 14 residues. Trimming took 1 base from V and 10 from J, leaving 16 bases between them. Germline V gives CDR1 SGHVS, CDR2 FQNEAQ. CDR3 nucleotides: TGTGCCAGCAGCTTAGACAGGGTTTCCGGAGGAGCTTTCTTT. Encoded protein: CASSLDRVSGGAFF.

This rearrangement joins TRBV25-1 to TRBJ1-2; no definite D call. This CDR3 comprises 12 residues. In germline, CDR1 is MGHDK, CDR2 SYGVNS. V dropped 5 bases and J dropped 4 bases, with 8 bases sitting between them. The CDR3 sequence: CASSYWVYGYTF. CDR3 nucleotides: TGTGCCAGCAGTTACTGGGTCTATGGCTACACCTTC.

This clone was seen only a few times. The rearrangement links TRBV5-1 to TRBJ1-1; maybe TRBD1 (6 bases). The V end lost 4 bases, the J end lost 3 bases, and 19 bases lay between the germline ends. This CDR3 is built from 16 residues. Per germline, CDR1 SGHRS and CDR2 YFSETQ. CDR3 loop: CASSVGTRGPHTEAFF. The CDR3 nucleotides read TGCGCCAGCAGCGTCGGGACAAGGGGACCTCACACTGAAGCTTTCTTT.

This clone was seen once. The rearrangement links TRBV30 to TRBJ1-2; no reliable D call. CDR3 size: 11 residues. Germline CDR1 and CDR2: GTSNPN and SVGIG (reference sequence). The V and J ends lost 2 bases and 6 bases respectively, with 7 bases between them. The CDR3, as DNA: TGTGCCTGGAGTCCCCTAAATGGCTACACCTTC. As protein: CAWSPLNGYTF. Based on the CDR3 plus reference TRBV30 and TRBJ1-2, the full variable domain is SQTIHQWPATLVQPVGSPLSLECTVEGTSNPNLYWYRQAAGRGLQLLFYSVGIGQISSEVPQNLSASRPQDRQFILSSKKLLLSDSGFYLCAWSPLNGYTFGSGTRLTVV.

The CDR3 loop reads CASSRMTDGGQYF. The DNA of the CDR3 is TGTGCCAGCTCTCGAATGACGGACGGGGGGCAGTACTTC. The rearrangement joins TRBV18 to TRBJ2-7; D perhaps matches TRBD2 (6 bases). This CDR3 has 13 amino acids. Deletions cut 6 bases from V and 9 bases from J, with 18 bases between. Germline V gene sequence: CDR1 KGHSH, CDR2 LQKENI.

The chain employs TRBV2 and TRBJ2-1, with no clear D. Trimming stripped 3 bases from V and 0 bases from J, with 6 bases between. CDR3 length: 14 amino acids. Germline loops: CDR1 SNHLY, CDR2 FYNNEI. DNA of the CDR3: TGTGCCAGCAGTGACGTCAGCTCCTACAATGAGCAGTTCTTC. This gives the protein CASSDVSSYNEQFF.

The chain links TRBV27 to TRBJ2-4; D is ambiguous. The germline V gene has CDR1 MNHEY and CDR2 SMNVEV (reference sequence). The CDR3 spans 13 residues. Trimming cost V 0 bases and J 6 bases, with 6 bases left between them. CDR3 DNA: TGTGCCAGCAGTTTATCGGCCGGAAACATTCAGTACTTC. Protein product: CASSLSAGNIQYF.

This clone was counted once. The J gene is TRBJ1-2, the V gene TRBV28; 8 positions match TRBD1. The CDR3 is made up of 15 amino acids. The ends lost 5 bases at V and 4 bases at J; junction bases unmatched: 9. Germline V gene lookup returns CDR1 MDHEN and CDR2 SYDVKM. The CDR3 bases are TGTGCCAGCAGTGAGAACAGGGGGAAGGGCTATGGCTACACCTTC. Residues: CASSENRGKGYGYTF.

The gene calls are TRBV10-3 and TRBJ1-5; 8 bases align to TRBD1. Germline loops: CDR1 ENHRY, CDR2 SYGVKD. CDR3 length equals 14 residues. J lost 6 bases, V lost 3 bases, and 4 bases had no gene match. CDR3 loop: CAISDGQGGQPQHF. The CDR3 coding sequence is TGTGCCATCAGTGATGGACAGGGTGGTCAGCCCCAGCATTTT.